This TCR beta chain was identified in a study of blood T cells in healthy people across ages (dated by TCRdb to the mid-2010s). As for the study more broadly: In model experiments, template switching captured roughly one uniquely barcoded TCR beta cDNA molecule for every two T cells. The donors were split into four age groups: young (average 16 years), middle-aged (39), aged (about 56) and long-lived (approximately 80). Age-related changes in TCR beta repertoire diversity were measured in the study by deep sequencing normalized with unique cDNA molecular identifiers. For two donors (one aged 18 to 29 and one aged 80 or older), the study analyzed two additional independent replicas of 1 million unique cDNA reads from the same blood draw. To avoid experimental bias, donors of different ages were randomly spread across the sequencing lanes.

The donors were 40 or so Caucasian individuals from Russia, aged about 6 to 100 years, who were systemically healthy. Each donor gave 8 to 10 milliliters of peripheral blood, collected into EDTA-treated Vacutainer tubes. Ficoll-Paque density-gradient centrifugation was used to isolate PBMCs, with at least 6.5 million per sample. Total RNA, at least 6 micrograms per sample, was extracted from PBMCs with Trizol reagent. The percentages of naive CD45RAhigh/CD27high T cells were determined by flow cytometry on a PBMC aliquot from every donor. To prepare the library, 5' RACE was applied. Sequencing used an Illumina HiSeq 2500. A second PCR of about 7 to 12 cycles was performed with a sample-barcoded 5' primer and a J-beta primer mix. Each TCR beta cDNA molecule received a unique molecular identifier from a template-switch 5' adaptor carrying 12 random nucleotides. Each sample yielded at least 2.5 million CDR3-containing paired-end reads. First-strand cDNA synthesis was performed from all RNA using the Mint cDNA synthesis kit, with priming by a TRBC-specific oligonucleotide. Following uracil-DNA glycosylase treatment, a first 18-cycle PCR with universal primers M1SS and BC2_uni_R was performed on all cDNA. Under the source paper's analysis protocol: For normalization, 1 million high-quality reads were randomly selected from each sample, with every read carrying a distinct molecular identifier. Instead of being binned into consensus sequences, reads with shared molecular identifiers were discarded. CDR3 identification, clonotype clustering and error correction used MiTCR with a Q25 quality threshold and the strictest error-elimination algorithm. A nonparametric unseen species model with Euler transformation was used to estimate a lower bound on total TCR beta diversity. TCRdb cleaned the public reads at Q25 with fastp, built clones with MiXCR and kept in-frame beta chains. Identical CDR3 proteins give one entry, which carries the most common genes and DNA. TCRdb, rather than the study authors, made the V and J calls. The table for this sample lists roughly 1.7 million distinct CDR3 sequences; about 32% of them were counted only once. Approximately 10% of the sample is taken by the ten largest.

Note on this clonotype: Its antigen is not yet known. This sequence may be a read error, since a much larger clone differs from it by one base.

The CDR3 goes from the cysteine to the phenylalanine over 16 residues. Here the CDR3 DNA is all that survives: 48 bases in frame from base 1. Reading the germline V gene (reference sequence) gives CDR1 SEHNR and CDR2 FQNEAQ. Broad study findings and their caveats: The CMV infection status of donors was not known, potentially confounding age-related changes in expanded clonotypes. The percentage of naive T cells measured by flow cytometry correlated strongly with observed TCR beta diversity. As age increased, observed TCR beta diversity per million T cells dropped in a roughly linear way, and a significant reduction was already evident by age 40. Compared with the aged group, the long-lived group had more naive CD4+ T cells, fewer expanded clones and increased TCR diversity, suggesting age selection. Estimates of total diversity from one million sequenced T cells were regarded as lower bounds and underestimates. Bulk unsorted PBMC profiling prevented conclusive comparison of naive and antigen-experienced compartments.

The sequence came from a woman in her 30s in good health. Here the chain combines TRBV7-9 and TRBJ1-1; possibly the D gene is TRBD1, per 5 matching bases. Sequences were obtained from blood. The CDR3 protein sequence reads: CAGSPTRQGWITEAFF. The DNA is TGTGCCGGCAGCCCGACACGGCAGGGATGGATCACTGAAGCTTTCTTT.